The T cell receptor (beta chain) described here comes from a study of regulatory T cells in long-lasting Graves disease. Turning to the study itself: Under 3 months of antithyroid drugs had been taken by newly diagnosed Graves' patients.

HTBI primers from iRepertoire and Arm-PCR of CDR3 regions yielded the TCR beta libraries. In TCRdb, the multiplex PCR reads were re-called with MiXCR into one record per CDR3 protein. The sample contains about 420,000 distinct CDR3 sequences, less than 20% of which appear only once. Documented time point: newly diagnosed GD, antithyroid drugs for less than 3 months. Researchers made the TCR library from RNA that was extracted from PBMCs. This clonotype was seen a few times. These data are also associated with another study on T cells in Graves' hyperthyroidism and ophthalmopathy.

Sequenced material: peripheral blood mononuclear cells (PBMCs), taken at new diagnosis, from a patient treated with antithyroid drugs. The TCR sequence derives from a woman aged 18-35 years with Graves disease.

The CDR3 nucleotides are TGCAGCGTTACTAGCGGGAGTGTAGATACGCAGTATTTT. This translates into CSVTSGSVDTQYF. The chain joins TRBV29-1 to TRBJ2-3; 11 bases are shared with TRBD2. The length of the CDR3 is 13 residues. Germline V gene sequence: CDR1 SQVTM, CDR2 ANQGSEA. The trim removed 5 bases at V and 5 bases at J, leaving 3 bases unmatched.